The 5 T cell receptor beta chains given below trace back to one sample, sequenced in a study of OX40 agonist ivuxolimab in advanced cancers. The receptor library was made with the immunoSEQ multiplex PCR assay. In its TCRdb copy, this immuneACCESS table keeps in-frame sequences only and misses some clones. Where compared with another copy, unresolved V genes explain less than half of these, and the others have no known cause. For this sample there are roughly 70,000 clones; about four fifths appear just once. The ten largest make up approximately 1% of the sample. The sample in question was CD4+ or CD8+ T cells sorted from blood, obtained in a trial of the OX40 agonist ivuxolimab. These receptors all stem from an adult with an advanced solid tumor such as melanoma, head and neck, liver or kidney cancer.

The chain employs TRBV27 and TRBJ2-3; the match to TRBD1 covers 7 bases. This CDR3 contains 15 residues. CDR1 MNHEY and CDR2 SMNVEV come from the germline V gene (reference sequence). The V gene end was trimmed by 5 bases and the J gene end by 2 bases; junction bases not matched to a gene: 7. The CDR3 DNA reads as TGTGCCAGCAGTCCCTGGGACAGATACACAGATACGCAGTATTTT. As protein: CASSPWDRYTDTQYF.

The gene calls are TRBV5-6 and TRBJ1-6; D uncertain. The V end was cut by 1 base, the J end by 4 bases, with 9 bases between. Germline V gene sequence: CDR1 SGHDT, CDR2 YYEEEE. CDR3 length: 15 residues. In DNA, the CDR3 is TGTGCCAGCAGCTTGCGGGATAAATATAATTCACCCCTCCACTTT. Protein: CASSLRDKYNSPLHF.

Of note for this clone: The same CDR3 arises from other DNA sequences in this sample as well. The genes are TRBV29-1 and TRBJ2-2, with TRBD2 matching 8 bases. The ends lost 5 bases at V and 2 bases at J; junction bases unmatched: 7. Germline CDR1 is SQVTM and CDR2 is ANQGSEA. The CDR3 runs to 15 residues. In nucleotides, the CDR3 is TGCAGCGTTTCGGGAGGGGTGGGCAACACCGGGGAGCTGTTTTTT. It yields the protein CSVSGGVGNTGELFF.

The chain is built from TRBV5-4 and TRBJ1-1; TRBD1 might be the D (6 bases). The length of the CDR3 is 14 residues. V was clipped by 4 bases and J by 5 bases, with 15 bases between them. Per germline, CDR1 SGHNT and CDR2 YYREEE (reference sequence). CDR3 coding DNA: TGTGCCAGCAGCGTCCAGGGAAGGGGGACTGAAGCTTTCTTT. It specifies CASSVQGRGTEAFF.

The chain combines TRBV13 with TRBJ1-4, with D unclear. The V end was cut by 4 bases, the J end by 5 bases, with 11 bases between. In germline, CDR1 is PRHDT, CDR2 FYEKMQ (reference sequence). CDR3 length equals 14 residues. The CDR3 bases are TGTGCCAGCAGCTCGACTGCGGGCAATGAAAAACTGTTTTTT. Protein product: CASSSTAGNEKLFF.